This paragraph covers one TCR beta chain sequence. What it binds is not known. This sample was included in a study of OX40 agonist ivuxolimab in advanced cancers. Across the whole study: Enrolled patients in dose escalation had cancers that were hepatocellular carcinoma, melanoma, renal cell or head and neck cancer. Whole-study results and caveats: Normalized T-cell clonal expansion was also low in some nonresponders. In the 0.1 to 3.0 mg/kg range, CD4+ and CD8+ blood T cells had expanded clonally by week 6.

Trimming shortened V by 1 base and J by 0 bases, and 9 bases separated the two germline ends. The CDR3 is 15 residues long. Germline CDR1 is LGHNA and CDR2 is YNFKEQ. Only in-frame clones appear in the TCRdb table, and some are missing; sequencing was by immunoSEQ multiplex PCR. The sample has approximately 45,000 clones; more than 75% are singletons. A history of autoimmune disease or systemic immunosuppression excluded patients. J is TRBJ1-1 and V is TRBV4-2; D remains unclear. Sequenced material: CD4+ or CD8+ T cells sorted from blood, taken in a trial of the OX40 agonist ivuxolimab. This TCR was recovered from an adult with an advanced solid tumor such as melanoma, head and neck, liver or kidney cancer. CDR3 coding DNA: TGTGCCAGCAGCCAAGTGGATGGTATGAACACTGAAGCTTTCTTT. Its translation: CASSQVDGMNTEAFF.